This record concerns one T cell receptor (beta chain) sequence. The antigen remains unidentified. This entry is derived from a study of breast tumors, draining lymph nodes, adjacent tissues. MiXCR was run by TCRdb on the multiplex PCR reads, yielding one entry per CDR3 protein. The table lists approximately 90,000 distinct CDR3 sequences, 25% to 35% of them singletons, with roughly 8.1% in the top ten. Axillary draining lymph nodes of breast cancer patients supplied the node samples. CDR3 length: 12 residues. Germline CDR1 ENHRY, CDR2 SYGVKD. The V end lost 1 base, the J end lost 7 bases, and 4 bases lay between the germline ends. Study results and caveats: Tumor repertoires ranked between lymph nodes and nontumor tissue in diversity, with V and J gene preferences.

The sequenced sample was axillary lymph node tissue. This TCR was sampled from a female donor with breast cancer. Some clones in this sample may be carry-over from other donors' samples. V usage is TRBV10-3 and J usage is TRBJ2-2, with D hard to call. CDR3 coding DNA: TGTGCCATCAGTGAGTTGGTCGGGGAGCTGTTTTTT. Its translation is CAISELVGELFF.